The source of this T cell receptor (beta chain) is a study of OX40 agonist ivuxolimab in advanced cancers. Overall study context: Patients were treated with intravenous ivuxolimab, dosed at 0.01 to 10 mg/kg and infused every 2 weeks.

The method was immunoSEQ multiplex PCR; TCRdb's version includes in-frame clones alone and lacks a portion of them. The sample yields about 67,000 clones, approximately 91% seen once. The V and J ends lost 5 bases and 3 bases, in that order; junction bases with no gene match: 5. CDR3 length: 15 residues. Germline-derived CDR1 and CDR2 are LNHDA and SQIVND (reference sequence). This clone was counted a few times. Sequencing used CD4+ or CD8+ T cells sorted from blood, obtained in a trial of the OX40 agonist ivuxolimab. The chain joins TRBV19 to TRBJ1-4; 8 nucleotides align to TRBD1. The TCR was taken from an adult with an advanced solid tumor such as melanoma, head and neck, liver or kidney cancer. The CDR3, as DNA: TGTGCCAGTAGTCCGAACAGGGGGTCTAATGAAAAACTGTTTTTT. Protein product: CASSPNRGSNEKLFF.